The present entry profiles one T cell receptor beta chain with its context. The antigen remains unidentified. TCRdb's copy holds only in-frame clones and misses some; the assay was immunoSEQ multiplex PCR. The top ten clones hold approximately 4% of a sample with about 130,000 clones, about 85% of them seen once. These data originate in a study of T cell responses to AZD1222 COVID-19 vaccine. Study as a whole: Pooling was applied to second doses at about 4 or about 12 weeks.

Study observations and caveats: Among AZD1222 vaccinees, only five to seven were seropositive at baseline. Reportedly, nearly half the spike-specific TCRs target unmutated variant regions. Clonal diversity was possibly underestimated, and the donors were mostly white British, with more females.

Trimming took off 4 bases at V and 7 bases at J, with 12 bases between the two ends. The CDR3 has 13 residues. Germline-derived CDR1 and CDR2 are SGHKS and YYEKEE (reference sequence). V gene TRBV5-5 combines with J gene TRBJ1-5; D remains unclear. This clonotype was sampled from an adult in good health. The sample was peripheral blood, taken on day 0 of AZD1222 vaccination. CDR3 sequence reads: CASSQDGEQPQHF. The CDR3 DNA sequence: TGTGCCAGCAGCCAGGATGGGGAACAGCCCCAGCATTTT.